Shown below are 26 T cell receptor beta chains from a single sample sequenced in a study of a mutant IDH1 vaccine in newly diagnosed glioma listed by TCRdb under 2021. Per the publication, the time point label means: week 23, last vaccination. Each vaccine dose was 300 ug of a 20-mer mutant IDH1 peptide in Montanide, given subcutaneously with topical imiquimod. Receptor amplification or capture employed the immunoSEQ multiplex PCR assay. Drawn from immuneACCESS, this table holds only the in-frame rearrangements with V and J called that TCRdb kept. Clones are partly lost; checked studies trace under half to an unresolved V gene and leave the rest unexplained. This sample is represented by approximately 67,000 clones; roughly 84% of them were singletons. 10% to 15% of the sample lies in the top ten. Their recognized antigens are unknown. The starting material was PBMCs, obtained from a glioma patient whose treatment included an IDH1 peptide vaccine. The receptor set was obtained from a man younger than 35 with glioma.

The DNA of the CDR3 is TGCGCCAGCAGCTTCCGGCGGGGGGCATACGAGCAGTACTTC. This codes for CASSFRRGAYEQYF. This chain links TRBV5-1 with TRBJ2-7; TRBD2 matches at 8 bases. The CDR3 is made up of 14 amino acids. Trimming took 2 bases from V and 4 from J; bases not matched to a gene: 5. From germline, CDR1 is SGHRS and CDR2 YFSETQ.

This clone came up a few times. The rearrangement joins TRBV19 to TRBJ2-2, with 8 bases lining up with TRBD1. Looked up from germline, CDR1 is LNHDA and CDR2 is SQIVND (reference sequence). V trimming: 10 bases; J trimming: 4 bases; junction bases outside the gene matches: 11. The CDR3 loop spans 15 amino acids. CDR3 amino acids: CATTLDRVGTGELFF. Here the CDR3 DNA reads TGTGCCACGACGCTGGACAGGGTGGGCACCGGGGAGCTGTTTTTT.

This clone was seen just once. The gene calls are TRBV9 and TRBJ2-7; 9 bases map to TRBD2. Germline V gives CDR1 SGDLS, CDR2 YYNGEE. With V trimmed by 0 bases and J by 3 bases, 4 bases remained unmatched. The CDR3 covers 15 residues. The CDR3 DNA is TGTGCCAGCAGCGTAGGTGCGGGAGGGATCTACGAGCAGTACTTC. It specifies CASSVGAGGIYEQYF.

The chain joins TRBV5-1 to TRBJ2-1; no firm D call. V was pared by 2 bases and J by 8 bases, with 11 bases between. Germline assignment: CDR1 SGHRS and CDR2 YFSETQ. The CDR3 loop spans 13 amino acids. CDR3 bases: TGCGCCAGCAGCTTTAGTCCCTTGGATGAGCAGTTCTTC. This encodes CASSFSPLDEQFF.

The chain joins TRBV5-1 to TRBJ1-1; a possible D gene is TRBD1 (5 bases). CDR1 is SGHRS, CDR2 YFSETQ, per germline. The CDR3 contains 15 residues. With 0 bases removed from V and 1 base from J, the gap between germline ends came to 10 bases. The DNA for the CDR3 is TGCGCCAGCAGCTTGGGGGCAGGGTGGAACACTGAAGCTTTCTTT. It yields the protein CASSLGAGWNTEAFF.

This clone was detected a few times. The gene calls are TRBV27 and TRBJ1-1; D might be TRBD1 (5 bases). In germline, CDR1 is MNHEY, CDR2 SMNVEV (reference sequence). V gave up 2 bases and J gave up 1 base, with 11 bases separating them. There are 15 residues in the CDR3. CDR3 loop: CASSLDNRPNTEAFF. CDR3 nucleotide sequence: TGTGCCAGCAGTTTAGATAACAGGCCGAACACTGAAGCTTTCTTT.

The chain joins TRBV7-9 to TRBJ2-3; D perhaps matches TRBD2 (6 bases). The V end lost 11 bases, the J end lost 4 bases, and 19 bases lay between the germline ends. Germline V gives CDR1 SEHNR, CDR2 FQNEAQ (reference sequence). The CDR3 extends over 14 amino acids. CDR3 sequence: CAGRGGQRPDTQYF. The DNA of the CDR3 is TGTGCCGGAAGGGGAGGCCAGAGGCCAGATACGCAGTATTTT.

V and J are TRBV2 and TRBJ1-2, with 8 bases matching TRBD1. CDR1 and CDR2 (germline): SNHLY, FYNNEI. The J segment lost 8 bases and the V segment lost 4 bases, leaving 9 bases of the junction unmatched. The CDR3 extends over 14 amino acids. The CDR3, as DNA: TGTGCCAGCAGTGGAAGGGTACAGGGGGAGGGCTACACCTTC. Protein sequence: CASSGRVQGEGYTF.

CDR3 protein: CASSLATGGSLREQFF. DNA for the CDR3: TGCGCCAGCAGCTTGGCCACGGGGGGGAGTTTACGTGAGCAGTTCTTC. The V gene is TRBV5-1, the J gene TRBJ2-1, with 8 positions matching TRBD2. CDR1 SGHRS and CDR2 YFSETQ come from the germline V gene. The CDR3 extends over 16 amino acids. Trimming at V came to 0 bases and at J to 9 bases, leaving 11 bases not matched to a gene. The whole variable domain, remainder taken from reference TRBV5-1 and TRBJ2-1, is KAGVTQTPRYLIKTRGQQVTLSCSPISGHRSVSWYQQTPGQGLQFLFEYFSETQRNKGNFPGRFSGRQFSNSRSEMNVSTLELGDSALYLCASSLATGGSLREQFFGPGTRLTVL.

The V and J genes are TRBV13 and TRBJ2-7; D is perhaps TRBD1 (5 bases). CDR3 length: 15 residues. Trimming pared 6 bases from V and 2 bases from J, leaving 17 bases between. The germline CDR1 and CDR2 sequences are PRHDT and FYEKMQ (reference sequence). The CDR3 nucleotides read TGTGCCAGCAGTTCAATGACAGCGATCCCCTACGAGCAGTACTTC. Protein: CASSSMTAIPYEQYF.

The V gene is TRBV28, the J gene TRBJ1-2, with a weak D call TRBD1 (5 bases). The CDR3 sequence is 13 residues long. With 3 bases removed from V and 4 bases from J, the gap between germline ends came to 9 bases. In germline, CDR1 is MDHEN, CDR2 SYDVKM. CDR3 amino acids: CASSFSGTYGYTF. DNA for the CDR3: TGTGCCAGCAGTTTTTCAGGGACCTATGGCTACACCTTC.

This clone appeared a few times. The chain carries TRBV9 and TRBJ1-2; D ambiguous. The CDR3 contains 13 residues. The V end lost 2 bases, the J end lost 8 bases, and 13 bases lay between the germline ends. The germline V gene has CDR1 SGDLS and CDR2 YYNGEE. The CDR3 sequence: CASSVIGSLGYTF. The CDR3 nucleotides are TGTGCCAGCAGCGTCATCGGGTCGTTGGGCTACACCTTC.

The J gene is TRBJ1-2, the V gene TRBV5-8; no firm D call. Germline values: CDR1 SGHTS, CDR2 YDEGEE. The ends were cut back, 0 bases at V and 4 bases at J, with 10 bases in the middle. The CDR3 sequence is 14 residues long. The CDR3 bases are TGTGCCAGCAGCTTGGGCGGGGTTCGCTATGGCTACACCTTC. Protein sequence: CASSLGGVRYGYTF.

This clone was counted between two and nine times. The genes are TRBV30 and TRBJ2-1, with 11 bases aligning to TRBD1. V gave up 0 bases and J gave up 4 bases; unmatched junction bases: 26. Per the germline V gene, CDR1 is GTSNPN and CDR2 is SVGIG (reference sequence). This CDR3 spans 23 amino acids. Here the CDR3 reads CAWSVFYPNLNRDRGKGYNEQFF. The CDR3 nucleotides are TGTGCCTGGAGTGTATTTTATCCCAACCTCAACCGGGACAGGGGGAAAGGGTACAATGAGCAGTTCTTC.

This sequence joins TRBV7-9 and TRBJ2-7; no firm D call. V gave up 5 bases and J gave up 0 bases, with 5 bases separating them. CDR1 and CDR2 (germline): SEHNR, FQNEAQ (reference sequence). CDR3 length: 12 amino acids. The CDR3 here is CASSVSSYEQYF. The CDR3 DNA follows: TGTGCCAGCAGCGTTAGCTCCTACGAGCAGTACTTC.

This chain connects TRBV2 to TRBJ1-5; D is unclear. V lost 7 bases, J lost 3 bases, and 16 bases lay in between. The CDR3 is 15 residues long. The germline CDR1 and CDR2 sequences are SNHLY and FYNNEI. The CDR3 sequence: CASKVGGFANQPQHF. The DNA for the CDR3 is TGTGCCAGCAAGGTAGGAGGTTTCGCCAATCAGCCCCAGCATTTT. The full variable domain, completed using reference TRBV2 and TRBJ1-5, is EPEVTQTPSHQVTQMGQEVILRCVPISNHLYFYWYRQILGQKVEFLVSFYNNEISEKSEIFDDQFSVERPDGSNFTLKIRSTKLEDSAMYFCASKVGGFANQPQHFGDGTRLSIL.

The chain is built from TRBV7-9 and TRBJ2-5, with 10 bases identical to TRBD1. V lost 6 bases, J lost 1 base, and 14 bases stayed unmatched. The CDR3 extends over 18 amino acids. The germline V gene has CDR1 SEHNR and CDR2 FQNEAQ (reference sequence). The CDR3 loop is CASSPFLFGTGVQETQYF. The CDR3 DNA reads TGTGCCAGCAGTCCATTCTTATTTGGGACAGGGGTCCAAGAGACCCAGTACTTC. The whole variable domain, filled in from reference TRBV7-9 and TRBJ2-5, reads DTGVSQNPRHKITKRGQNVTFRCDPISEHNRLYWYRQTLGQGPEFLTYFQNEAQLEKSRLLSDRFSAERPKGSFSTLEIQRTEQGDSAMYLCASSPFLFGTGVQETQYFGPGTRLLVL.

This clone occurred a few times. The rearrangement uses TRBV13 and TRBJ1-1; 7 bases are a match to TRBD1. Germline V CDR1 and CDR2: PRHDT, FYEKMQ (reference sequence). This CDR3 contains 15 residues. V lost 5 bases, J lost 2 bases, and 8 bases stayed unmatched. CDR3 bases: TGTGCCAGCAGCCTGGGACAGCACACAAACACTGAAGCTTTCTTT. It translates to CASSLGQHTNTEAFF.

The CDR3 DNA sequence: TGTGCCAGTAGTAACTGGCCGTCGAACACCGGGGAGCTGTTTTTT. It translates to CASSNWPSNTGELFF. The chain combines TRBV19 with TRBJ2-2; D is undetermined. Trimming took 4 bases from V and 0 from J, leaving 9 bases between them. This CDR3 region has 15 residues. Germline V CDR1 and CDR2: LNHDA, SQIVND (reference sequence).

J is TRBJ2-4 and V is TRBV6-1; D gene ambiguous. Germline V CDR1 and CDR2: MNHNS, SASEGT. Between the trimmed V and J ends, which lost 1 base and 2 bases, there was a span of 12 bases. The CDR3 totals 16 residues. CDR3 region: CASSEGGRRTKNIQYF. The CDR3 coding sequence is TGTGCCAGCAGTGAAGGAGGAAGGCGGACCAAAAACATTCAGTACTTC.

The chain combines TRBV7-2 with TRBJ2-7, with D perhaps matching TRBD2 (5 bases). Looked up from germline, CDR1 is SGHTA and CDR2 is FQGNSA. This CDR3 spans 16 amino acids. The V gene lost 5 bases and the J gene lost 5 bases, with 22 bases spanning the gap. CDR3 nucleotide sequence: TGTGCCAGCAGCGTGCGGGCAGTCCTCAAACTGGACGAGCAGTACTTC. Translating it yields CASSVRAVLKLDEQYF.

V usage is TRBV6-5 and J usage is TRBJ2-7; 8 positions agree with TRBD2. The length of the CDR3 is 16 residues. Germline-derived CDR1 and CDR2 are MNHEY and SVGAGI. V lost 0 bases and J lost 7; bases outside the gene matches: 11. The DNA of the CDR3 is TGTGCCAGCAGTTACTCGATGGGCGGGGGGACGAGGGAGCAGTACTTC. Residues: CASSYSMGGGTREQYF.

The chain is built from TRBV27 and TRBJ2-7, with D maybe TRBD2 (6 bases). Trimming cost V 6 bases and J 7 bases, with 10 bases left between them. The CDR3 totals 11 residues. Germline loops: CDR1 MNHEY, CDR2 SMNVEV (reference sequence). The CDR3 coding sequence is TGTGCCAGCAGGAGGGCGGGGGAGCAGTACTTC. Translating gives CASRRAGEQYF.

The CDR3, as DNA: TGTGCCAGCAGTGATGAGGGGACAGCTCCCCCCTCCTACGAGCAGTACTTC. It codes for CASSDEGTAPPSYEQYF. The rearrangement uses TRBV2 and TRBJ2-7; 7 bases agree with TRBD1. This CDR3 is built from 17 residues. Germline CDR1 and CDR2: SNHLY and FYNNEI. Trimming removed 3 bases from V and 0 bases from J; junction bases left unmatched: 11.

The V and J genes are TRBV2 and TRBJ2-1, with D perhaps matching TRBD1 or TRBD2 (5 bases each). The CDR3 consists of 15 residues. Germline V gene data show CDR1 as SNHLY and CDR2 as FYNNEI. V lost 8 bases to trimming and J lost 4 bases, with 18 bases between them. CDR3 bases: TGTGCCAGCGGGGGTAGGCGCGGGCCGTACAATGAGCAGTTCTTC. Its protein is CASGGRRGPYNEQFF.

The V and J genes are TRBV4-1 and TRBJ1-3; D gene uncertain. This CDR3 region has 15 residues. Trimming stripped 6 bases from V and 2 bases from J, with 14 bases between. Looked up from germline, CDR1 is MGHRA and CDR2 is YSYEKL. Here the CDR3 reads CASRLREGTGNTIYF. In DNA, the CDR3 is TGCGCCAGCAGACTGAGGGAAGGGACTGGAAACACCATATATTTT.